This TCR beta chain was sequenced during a study of T cell responses to AZD1222 COVID-19 vaccine. Study background: Second-dose schedules of about 4 or about 12 weeks were combined. Study-wide results and caveats: White British people made up most donors, females outnumbered males, and clonal diversity was possibly underestimated. Mapped onto spike, vaccine-associated CD4 TCRs spanned it and were dominant at 160-218 and 743-854. Per reports, nearly half of all spike-specific TCRs target regions that are unmutated in variants.

Clones were sequenced by immunoSEQ multiplex PCR, and TCRdb holds only the in-frame ones, with some missing. The data contain around 89,000 clones, just over 85% of them seen just once; the ten biggest clones take up 10%. The CDR3 is 15 residues long. V was cut by 6 bases and J by 0 bases, with 15 bases left in between. CDR1 MNHEY and CDR2 SMNVEV come from the germline V gene (reference sequence). Remarks on this clone: The antigen is not known.

Sequences were derived from peripheral blood, sampled on day 0 of AZD1222 vaccination. The rearrangement links TRBV27 to TRBJ2-7; either TRBD1 or TRBD2 may fit D (5 bases each). This receptor was taken from an adult in good health. The DNA of the CDR3 is TGTGCCAGCAGACCCGCCGGGGCCCCCTCCTACGAGCAGTACTTC. Encoded protein: CASRPAGAPSYEQYF.